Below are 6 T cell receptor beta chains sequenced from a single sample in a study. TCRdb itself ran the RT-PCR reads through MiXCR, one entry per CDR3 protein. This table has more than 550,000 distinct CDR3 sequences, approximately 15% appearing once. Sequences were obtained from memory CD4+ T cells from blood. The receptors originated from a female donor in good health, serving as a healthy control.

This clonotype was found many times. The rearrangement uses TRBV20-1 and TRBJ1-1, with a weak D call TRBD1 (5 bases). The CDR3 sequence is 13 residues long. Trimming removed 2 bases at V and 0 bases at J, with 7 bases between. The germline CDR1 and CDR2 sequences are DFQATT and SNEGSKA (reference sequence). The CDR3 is CSARMGLNTEAFF. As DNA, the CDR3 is TGCAGTGCTAGAATGGGGCTGAACACTGAAGCTTTCTTT.

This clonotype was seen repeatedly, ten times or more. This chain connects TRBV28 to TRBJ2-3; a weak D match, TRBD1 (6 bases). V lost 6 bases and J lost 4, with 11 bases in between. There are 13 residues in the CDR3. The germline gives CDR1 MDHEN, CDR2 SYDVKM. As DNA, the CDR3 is TGTGCCAGCAGGCCACAGGGTTCAGATACGCAGTATTTT. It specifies CASRPQGSDTQYF. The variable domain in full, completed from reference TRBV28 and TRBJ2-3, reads DVKVTQSSRYLVKRTGEKVFLECVQDMDHENMFWYRQDPGLGLRLIYFSYDVKMKEKGDIPEGYSVSREKKERFSLILESASTNQTSMYLCASRPQGSDTQYFGPGTRLTVL.

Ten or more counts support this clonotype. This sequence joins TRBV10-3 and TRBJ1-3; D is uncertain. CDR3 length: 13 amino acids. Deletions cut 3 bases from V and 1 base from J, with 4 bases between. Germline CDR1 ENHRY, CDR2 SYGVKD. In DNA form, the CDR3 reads TGTGCCATCAGTGAATCGTCTGGAAACACCATATATTTT. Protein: CAISESSGNTIYF.

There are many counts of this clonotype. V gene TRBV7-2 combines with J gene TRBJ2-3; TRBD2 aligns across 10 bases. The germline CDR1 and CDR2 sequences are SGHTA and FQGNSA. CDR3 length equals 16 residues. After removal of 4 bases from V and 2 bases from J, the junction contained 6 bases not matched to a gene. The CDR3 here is CASSSLAGVYTDTQYF. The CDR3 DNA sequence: TGTGCCAGCAGCTCTCTAGCGGGGGTCTACACAGATACGCAGTATTTT. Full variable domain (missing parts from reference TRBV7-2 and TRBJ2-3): GAGVSQSPSNKVTEKGKDVELRCDPISGHTALYWYRQSLGQGLEFLIYFQGNSAPDKSGLPSDRFSAERTGGSVSTLTIQRTQQEDSAVYLCASSSLAGVYTDTQYFGPGTRLTVL.

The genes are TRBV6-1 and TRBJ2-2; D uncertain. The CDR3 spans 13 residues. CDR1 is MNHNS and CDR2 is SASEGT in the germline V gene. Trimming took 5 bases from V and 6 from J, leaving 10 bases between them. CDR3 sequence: CASSIRQAGELFF. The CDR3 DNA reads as TGTGCCAGCAGTATCAGGCAAGCCGGGGAGCTGTTTTTT.

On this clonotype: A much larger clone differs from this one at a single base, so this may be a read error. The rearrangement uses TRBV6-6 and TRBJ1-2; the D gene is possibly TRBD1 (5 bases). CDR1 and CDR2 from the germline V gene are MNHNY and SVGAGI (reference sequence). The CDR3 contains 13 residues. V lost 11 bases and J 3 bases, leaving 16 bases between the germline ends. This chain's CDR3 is CAYSGQRDYGYTF. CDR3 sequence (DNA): TGTGCCTACTCAGGGCAGAGGGACTATGGCTACACCTTC.